The rows below give T cell receptor beta chains drawn from one sample of a study of post-analysis software for immune sequencing data. TCRdb fed the PCR reads into MiXCR, producing one record per CDR3 protein. The sample contains 650,000 to 850,000 distinct CDR3 sequences, roughly 58% of which appear only once. Sequencing input: blood. Receptors were obtained from a girl aged 5-17 years with multiple sclerosis. The CDR3 runs from the conserved cysteine through the conserved F or W. D genes are given only for firm matches. Where a row states a size, it is once, few, many or the class of an expanded clone; other rows omit it.

clone_size	v_call	j_call	d_call	cdr3_aa	cdr3_nt
.	TRBV20-1	TRBJ2-1	TRBD2	CSAPGQGLTSGRSLFYNEQFF	TGCAGTGCACCGGGACAGGGACTGACTAGCGGGAGGTCCCTCTTCTACAATGAGCAGTTCTTC
.	TRBV10-3	TRBJ1-1	.	CATLPRAGRGFTEAFF	TGTGCCACCCTTCCCCGAGCGGGACGAGGTTTCACTGAAGCTTTCTTT
few	TRBV5-6	TRBJ2-1	TRBD2	CASSLEPSGTRYNEQFF	TGTGCCAGCAGCTTGGAGCCTAGCGGGACCAGATACAATGAGCAGTTCTTC
.	TRBV20-1	TRBJ1-2	.	CSVPTAAGYGYTF	TGCAGTGTCCCGACCGCTGCAGGCTATGGCTACACCTTC
few	TRBV30	TRBJ2-7	.	CAWSTGIPREQYF	TGTGCCTGGAGCACCGGGATCCCCCGCGAGCAGTACTTC
.	TRBV29-1	TRBJ2-7	.	CSGRDGHYEQYF	TGCAGCGGCCGGGACGGACACTACGAGCAGTACTTC
.	TRBV7-9	TRBJ2-5	TRBD2	CASSKAGGLSETQYF	TGTGCCAGCAGCAAAGCGGGGGGGTTGTCGGAGACCCAGTACTTC
.	TRBV20-1	TRBJ2-3	TRBD2	CSVRGSSSTDTQYF	TGCAGTGTTCGCGGGAGTTCGAGCACAGATACGCAGTATTTT
.	TRBV7-2	TRBJ2-1	.	CASSPGPSHFYNEQFF	TGTGCCAGCAGCCCCGGTCCTAGCCACTTCTACAATGAGCAGTTCTTC
.	TRBV6-1	TRBJ1-5	.	CASSETGLWNQPQHF	TGTGCCAGCAGTGAAACGGGGCTTTGGAATCAGCCCCAGCATTTT
.	TRBV9	TRBJ2-7	TRBD1	CASSVDDLGGPYEQYF	TGTGCCAGCAGCGTAGATGATTTAGGGGGCCCTTACGAGCAGTACTTC
.	TRBV11-2	TRBJ1-5	.	CASSLDRRGGRNQPQHF	TGTGCCAGCAGCCTCGATCGGCGTGGCGGCAGGAATCAGCCCCAGCATTTT
.	TRBV29-1	TRBJ2-1	.	CSVEERSGAAAGNEQFF	TGCAGCGTTGAAGAAAGGTCAGGGGCCGCGGCCGGTAATGAGCAGTTCTTC
.	TRBV7-6	TRBJ2-2	.	CASSLANRDGTGELFF	TGTGCCAGCAGCTTAGCAAACAGGGATGGGACCGGGGAGCTGTTTTTT
.	TRBV28	TRBJ1-2	.	CASSLRAAHYGYTF	TGTGCCAGCAGTTTACGCGCAGCGCACTATGGCTACACCTTC
few	TRBV5-5	TRBJ2-7	.	CASSFKAGSYEQYF	TGTGCCAGCAGCTTTAAAGCAGGGTCCTACGAGCAGTACTTC
.	TRBV29-1	TRBJ1-2	TRBD1	CSVEPPGQVYGYTF	TGCAGCGTTGAACCTCCGGGACAGGTCTATGGCTACACCTTC
.	TRBV27	TRBJ2-1	TRBD2	CASSWWASGSSYNEQFF	TGTGCCAGCAGTTGGTGGGCTAGCGGGAGCTCCTACAATGAGCAGTTCTTC
.	TRBV2	TRBJ1-4	.	CASSGYTGPATNEKLFF	TGTGCCAGCAGTGGCTACACAGGGCCTGCAACTAATGAAAAACTGTTTTTT
.	TRBV20-1	TRBJ2-5	TRBD2	CSARDRLAGRRETQYF	TGCAGTGCTAGAGATCGCCTAGCGGGAAGGCGTGAGACCCAGTACTTC
.	TRBV18	TRBJ1-2	.	CASSPGSSLYGYTF	TGTGCCAGCTCGCCCGGGAGCTCACTCTATGGCTACACCTTC
.	TRBV6-2/TRBV6-3	TRBJ2-7	TRBD2	CASSYERGGRNEQYF	TGTGCCAGCAGTTACGAGCGGGGAGGCCGTAACGAGCAGTACTTC
few	TRBV20-1	TRBJ2-7	TRBD2	CSAAPGLAAYEQYF	TGCAGTGCTGCTCCGGGACTAGCGGCATACGAGCAGTACTTC
few	TRBV5-5	TRBJ1-6	.	CASTLWMDKNSPLHF	TGTGCCAGCACCCTGTGGATGGACAAGAATTCACCCCTCCACTTT
.	TRBV3-1	TRBJ2-5	TRBD2	CASSQVKLAGIETQYF	TGTGCCAGCAGCCAAGTGAAACTAGCGGGAATTGAGACCCAGTACTTC
once	TRBV20-1	TRBJ2-1	TRBD2	CSAIPTSGKREQFF	TGCAGTGCTATACCGACTAGCGGCAAGAGGGAGCAGTTCTTC
.	TRBV7-9	TRBJ2-1	TRBD2	CASSFIRLAGEQCF	TGTGCCAGCAGCTTCATCAGACTAGCTGGCGAGCAGTGCTTC
few	TRBV14	TRBJ2-5	TRBD1	CASSPLGQSSYQETQYF	TGTGCCAGCAGCCCCCTGGGACAGTCCTCGTACCAAGAGACCCAGTACTTC
.	TRBV12-3/TRBV12-4	TRBJ1-3	.	CANCRGGCQRTTIYF	TGTGCCAACTGCCGGGGCGGCTGTCAGAGGACCACCATATATTTT
.	TRBV29-1	TRBJ2-7	TRBD2	CSVTSGIGEQYF	TGCAGCGTGACTAGCGGGATCGGCGAGCAGTACTTC
few	TRBV12-3/TRBV12-4	TRBJ2-7	TRBD1	CASRKQGSSSYEQYF	TGTGCCAGCAGGAAACAGGGGAGCTCCTCCTACGAGCAGTACTTC
.	TRBV7-9	TRBJ2-6	TRBD1	CASSFDRGPGANVLTF	TGTGCCAGCAGCTTTGACAGGGGGCCTGGGGCCAACGTCCTGACTTTC
.	TRBV29-1	TRBJ2-1	TRBD2	CSGSSGRAAEQFF	TGCAGCGGATCTAGCGGGAGGGCCGCTGAGCAGTTCTTC
.	TRBV29-1	TRBJ2-7	.	CSPQGRLASYEQYF	TGCAGCCCTCAGGGGCGTCTAGCGAGCTACGAGCAGTACTTC
.	TRBV7-9	TRBJ1-2	TRBD1	CASSLGTGAYGYTF	TGTGCCAGCAGCTTAGGGACAGGGGCCTATGGCTACACCTTC
.	TRBV29-1	TRBJ2-7	.	CSVARMGEQYF	TGCAGCGTTGCCCGGATGGGAGAGCAGTACTTC
.	TRBV6-2/TRBV6-3	TRBJ2-2	.	CASSYSRSAGQNTGELFF	TGTGCCAGCAGTTACTCGAGATCAGCAGGGCAGAACACCGGGGAGCTGTTTTTT
.	TRBV15	TRBJ2-3	TRBD2	CALGLAGADTQYF	TGTGCCTTGGGACTAGCGGGAGCAGATACGCAGTATTTT
few	TRBV7-3	TRBJ1-2	.	CASSSHKITTQPNYGYTF	TGTGCCAGCAGCTCCCATAAGATTACAACTCAACCCAACTATGGCTACACCTTC
.	TRBV29-1	TRBJ1-1	.	CSVVVRTANTEAFF	TGCAGCGTTGTAGTCAGGACGGCGAACACTGAAGCTTTCTTT
.	TRBV2	TRBJ2-3	TRBD2	CASRYSGRATDTQYF	TGTGCCAGCAGGTATAGCGGGAGGGCCACAGATACGCAGTATTTT
.	TRBV5-1	TRBJ2-7	TRBD1	CASSWTGQVHSYEQYF	TGCGCCAGCAGCTGGACCGGACAGGTTCACTCCTACGAGCAGTACTTC
.	TRBV6-1	TRBJ2-4	.	CASSERPEDIQYF	TGTGCCAGCAGTGAACGGCCAGAGGACATTCAGTACTTC
once	TRBV5-6	TRBJ2-3	.	CASTLITDTQYF	TGTGCCAGCACCTTGATTACAGATACGCAGTATTTT
.	TRBV9	TRBJ2-3	TRBD2	CASSVGGRAPTDTQYF	TGTGCCAGCAGCGTAGGAGGGAGGGCACCCACAGATACGCAGTATTTT